The 23 T cell receptor beta chains below all came from one sample that was sequenced in a study of response to subunit inactivated influenza vaccine. TCRdb processed the RT-PCR reads anew with MiXCR; each CDR3 protein has one entry. The data hold about 540,000 distinct CDR3 sequences, with under 30% observed a single time. The sample was also linked to a second study, of T cells expressing NK-cell markers. That study reports: Researchers built TCR beta cDNA using 5'RACE template switching with UMIs.

The source material was CD4+ T cells sorted from PBMCs, sampled 12 days after vaccination. The receptor source for this set is a man in his forties or fifties who received an inactivated influenza vaccine.

This clonotype appeared a few times. CDR3 in DNA: TGCAGTGCTAGCTCAGGGGGTAATGAAAAACTGTTTTTT. Its protein product is CSASSGGNEKLFF. The chain uses TRBV20-1 and TRBJ1-4, with 7 bases that match TRBD1. Germline CDR1 DFQATT, CDR2 SNEGSKA (reference sequence). The CDR3 runs 13 residues. The trim removed 3 bases at V and 4 bases at J, leaving 2 bases unmatched.

The chain links TRBV6-2 or TRBV6-3 to TRBJ2-1; D unresolved. The CDR3 loop spans 15 amino acids. The germline gives CDR1 MNHEY, CDR2 SVGEGT. Trimming took off 2 bases at V and 2 bases at J, with 10 bases between the two ends. This CDR3 reads CASSYAPGAYNEQFF. DNA for the CDR3: TGTGCCAGCAGTTACGCCCCGGGCGCCTACAATGAGCAGTTCTTC.

This clonotype was counted only a few times. This sequence joins TRBV28 and TRBJ2-6; D unresolved. The V gene's germline CDR1 is MDHEN and CDR2 SYDVKM. The germline V and J ends were trimmed by 3 bases and 6 bases, with 15 bases remaining between them. The CDR3 has 16 residues. The CDR3 region has the DNA TGTGCCAGCAGTTTTATCAATTTCAAGGCGGCCAACGTCCTGACTTTC. It specifies CASSFINFKAANVLTF.

This sequence joins TRBV5-1 and TRBJ1-2; 8 positions match TRBD1. CDR1 and CDR2 (germline): SGHRS, YFSETQ. J was trimmed by 7 bases and V by 4 bases; bases with no gene match: 9. CDR3 length equals 14 residues. The CDR3 DNA sequence: TGCGCCAGCAGCCTCTTAACAGGGGGTATTGGCTACACCTTC. It is translated as CASSLLTGGIGYTF. Filled out from reference TRBV5-1 and TRBJ1-2, the complete variable domain reads KAGVTQTPRYLIKTRGQQVTLSCSPISGHRSVSWYQQTPGQGLQFLFEYFSETQRNKGNFPGRFSGRQFSNSRSEMNVSTLELGDSALYLCASSLLTGGIGYTFGSGTRLTVV.

This clonotype was observed a handful of times. V and J are TRBV29-1 and TRBJ2-7, with 9 bases matching TRBD1. Germline CDR1 SQVTM, CDR2 ANQGSEA. The CDR3 runs 15 residues. V gave up 3 bases and J gave up 3 bases; unmatched junction bases: 9. The CDR3 nucleotides are TGCAGCGTTGAGACCCGGGACAGGGACGGCTACGAGCAGTACTTC. It yields the protein CSVETRDRDGYEQYF.

The chain combines TRBV29-1 with TRBJ2-2, with TRBD2 identical over 13 bases. There are 15 residues in the CDR3. Germline CDR1 reads SQVTM; CDR2 reads ANQGSEA. V lost 6 bases, J lost 5 bases, and 6 bases stayed unmatched. The CDR3 is CSVQPGLAGTGELFF. The CDR3, as DNA: TGCAGCGTACAACCGGGACTAGCGGGAACCGGGGAGCTGTTTTTT.

J is TRBJ1-5 and V is TRBV28; no definite D call. From germline, CDR1 is MDHEN and CDR2 SYDVKM. The CDR3 is made up of 14 amino acids. V was pared by 3 bases and J by 6 bases, with 12 bases between. The CDR3 bases are TGTGCCAGCAGTTTTACGGAGGCCAGTCAGCCCCAGCATTTT. It translates to CASSFTEASQPQHF.

J is TRBJ2-2 and V is TRBV4-2; D could derive from TRBD1 or TRBD2 (5 bases each). From germline, CDR1 is LGHNA and CDR2 YNFKEQ. The CDR3 runs to 15 residues. Deletions cut 3 bases from V and 3 bases from J, with 11 bases between. The CDR3 nucleotides read TGTGCCAGCAGCCAGCAGGGACCTTACACCGGGGAGCTGTTTTTT. Amino acid sequence: CASSQQGPYTGELFF.

This clonotype was observed a handful of times. This chain uses TRBV7-3 with TRBJ2-2; D unresolved. This CDR3 is 14 amino acids long. The V and J ends lost 2 bases and 4 bases respectively, with 8 bases between them. Germline lookup yields CDR1 SGHTA and CDR2 FQGTGA. The CDR3 nucleotides read TGTGCCAGCAGCTTAGACCGCTCCACCGGGGAGCTGTTTTTT. Translated, it gives CASSLDRSTGELFF.

CDR3 in amino acids: CSARASGEGEQYF. CDR3 nucleotides: TGCAGTGCTAGAGCGTCTGGGGAGGGCGAGCAGTACTTC. The chain is built from TRBV20-1 and TRBJ2-7; 7 nucleotides line up with TRBD2. V shed 1 base, J shed 6 bases, and the junction held 6 bases outside the gene matches. Per germline, CDR1 DFQATT and CDR2 SNEGSKA (reference sequence). The CDR3 has 13 amino acids.

V usage is TRBV29-1 and J usage is TRBJ1-2; tentative D call: TRBD1 (5 bases). This CDR3 region has 18 residues. The V end lost 5 bases, the J end lost 2 bases, and 27 bases lay between the germline ends. Germline CDR1 reads SQVTM; CDR2 reads ANQGSEA. Written as DNA, the CDR3 is TGCAGCGTTTTTCGAACGGGAGCAGGGAGGATCGAAAACTATGGCTACACCTTC. This codes for CSVFRTGAGRIENYGYTF.

In its sample, this clonotype was seen a few times. This sequence joins TRBV27 and TRBJ2-3; TRBD2 matches 9 bases. The J segment lost 4 bases and the V segment lost 7 bases, leaving 6 bases of the junction unmatched. The germline V gene has CDR1 MNHEY and CDR2 SMNVEV (reference sequence). The CDR3 loop spans 14 amino acids. CDR3 in amino acids: CASKKREVADTQYF. CDR3 sequence (DNA): TGTGCCAGCAAAAAGCGGGAGGTCGCAGATACGCAGTATTTT.

The V gene is TRBV7-2, the J gene TRBJ2-3, with TRBD2 identical over 9 bases. This CDR3 comprises 17 residues. With 2 bases clipped from V and 2 bases from J, the junction kept 8 bases outside the gene matches. Germline values: CDR1 SGHTA, CDR2 FQGNSA. The CDR3 DNA reads TGTGCCAGCAGCTTAAAAGAGGCTAGCGGGGCCACAGATACGCAGTATTTT. Amino acid sequence: CASSLKEASGATDTQYF.

This clonotype was counted at least ten times. The CDR3: CASSLGAPRSGEQYF. The CDR3 bases are TGTGCCAGCAGCTTGGGGGCCCCGCGGTCGGGGGAGCAGTACTTC. The chain links TRBV5-5 to TRBJ2-7; perhaps TRBD2 as D (5 bases). Germline-derived CDR1 and CDR2 are SGHKS and YYEKEE (reference sequence). CDR3 length: 15 amino acids. V lost 0 bases, J lost 7 bases, and 17 bases lay in between.

This clonotype was observed many times. The rearrangement links TRBV9 to TRBJ1-1, with D perhaps TRBD1 (5 bases). This CDR3 has 13 amino acids. The V end was cut by 5 bases, the J end by 1 base, with 9 bases between. From germline, CDR1 is SGDLS and CDR2 YYNGEE. CDR3 coding DNA: TGTGCCAGCAGTGTCCAGGGGAACACTGAAGCTTTCTTT. Translating gives CASSVQGNTEAFF.

V gene TRBV28 combines with J gene TRBJ2-7; 7 nucleotides line up with TRBD2. The CDR3 covers 14 residues. Germline-derived CDR1 and CDR2 are MDHEN and SYDVKM. V was pared by 6 bases and J by 2 bases, with 7 bases of the junction left unmatched. The CDR3 DNA reads TGTGCCAGCAGCCAACGGGGAGGGGCCTACGAGCAGTACTTC. It yields the protein CASSQRGGAYEQYF.

The table lists this clonotype with many counts. The chain joins TRBV18 to TRBJ2-5; D is perhaps TRBD1 (6 bases). V lost 1 base to trimming and J lost 4 bases, with 10 bases between them. Germline CDR1 is KGHSH and CDR2 is LQKENI. The CDR3 totals 14 residues. DNA for the CDR3: TGTGCCAGCTCACCACTTGGGGGCCCAGAGACCCAGTACTTC. It codes for CASSPLGGPETQYF.

The chain combines TRBV7-9 with TRBJ2-4, with D perhaps TRBD1 or TRBD2 (5 bases each). CDR3 length: 17 amino acids. With 5 bases removed from V and 0 bases from J, the gap between germline ends came to 17 bases. Germline CDR1 SEHNR, CDR2 FQNEAQ (reference sequence). CDR3 coding DNA: TGTGCCAGCAGCCCCCCCGGGACCAACCTAGCCAAAAACATTCAGTACTTC. It translates to CASSPPGTNLAKNIQYF.

This clonotype was observed a single time. The chain has TRBV4-1 and TRBJ2-6, with D uncertain. CDR1 is MGHRA and CDR2 is YSYEKL in the germline V gene. Trimming removed 4 bases from V and 0 bases from J, with 19 bases in between. CDR3 length equals 19 residues. This CDR3 reads CASSRIHTDLSSGANVLTF. The CDR3 DNA follows: TGCGCCAGCAGCCGCATTCACACGGACCTTAGCTCTGGGGCCAACGTCCTGACTTTC.

V and J are TRBV9 and TRBJ2-3; 11 positions agree with TRBD1. The germline V gene encodes CDR1 SGDLS and CDR2 YYNGEE. This CDR3 comprises 14 residues. V lost 2 bases to trimming and J lost 7 bases; unmatched junction nucleotides: 3. The CDR3 nucleotides are TGTGCCAGCAGCGTGGGACAGGGGGTAAATACGCAGTATTTT. Its translation: CASSVGQGVNTQYF.

The chain has TRBV4-3 and TRBJ2-3; TRBD1 aligns across 7 bases. Germline V gene sequence: CDR1 LGHNA, CDR2 YSLEER. The CDR3 runs 17 residues. The V gene end was trimmed by 1 base and the J gene end by 8 bases; junction bases not matched to a gene: 15. In nucleotides, the CDR3 is TGCGCCAGCAGCCAAGCCCGGTCGACAGGGATGTTCGGTACGCAGTATTTT. Its translation: CASSQARSTGMFGTQYF.

The sample holds a few counts of this clonotype. This rearrangement joins TRBV5-1 to TRBJ2-1, with 9 bases fitting TRBD2. Germline CDR1 SGHRS, CDR2 YFSETQ. CDR3 length: 14 amino acids. J lost 6 bases, V lost 5 bases, and 6 bases had no gene match. CDR3 loop: CASSQELAGNEQFF. The CDR3 DNA sequence: TGCGCCAGCAGTCAGGAACTAGCGGGCAATGAGCAGTTCTTC.

The CDR3 spells CASALSRSNYGYTF. In DNA form, the CDR3 reads TGTGCCAGCGCCTTATCACGGAGTAACTATGGCTACACCTTC. The chain recombines TRBV6-5 with TRBJ1-2; D is uncertain. Trimming shortened V by 8 bases and J by 1 base, and 14 bases separated the two germline ends. Germline lookup yields CDR1 MNHEY and CDR2 SVGAGI. The CDR3 length is 14 residues.